The next 23 T cell receptor beta chains were all read from a single sample in a study of radiation and T cells in renal cell carcinoma. Repertoires were generated with immunoSEQ multiplex PCR, while TCRdb's copy carries only in-frame clones and drops some. The repertoire consists of some 130,000 clones, with approximately 90% occurring once and the leading ten covering approximately 5.8%. The sample's time point: blood 2 weeks post-SBRT. As to treatment: 15 Gy SBRT to primary tumor, nephrectomy 4 weeks later. The specimen was blood, collected from a patient whose treatment included radiotherapy and nephrectomy. These receptor sequences come from a woman in her sixties or seventies with renal cell carcinoma.

This chain links TRBV5-4 with TRBJ2-3; D call uncertain. This CDR3 comprises 13 residues. The germline V and J ends were trimmed by 3 bases and 2 bases, with 7 bases remaining between them. Germline values: CDR1 SGHNT, CDR2 YYREEE (reference sequence). CDR3 sequence reads: CASSSTNTDTQYF. CDR3 in DNA: TGTGCCAGCAGCTCGACGAACACAGATACGCAGTATTTT.

With regard to this clone: The junction and the germline gene differ at one end; a read error may be behind it. The V gene is TRBV10-1, the J gene TRBJ1-1, with TRBD1 as a possible D gene (5 bases). Germline loops: CDR1 WNHNN, CDR2 SYGVQD (reference sequence). CDR3 size: 13 residues. This CDR3 is CASSEMGDLKFIF. The CDR3 DNA reads TGCGCCAGCAGTGAAATGGGGGACCTTAAGTTCATCTTT.

The chain combines TRBV19 with TRBJ1-5, with D possibly matching TRBD1 (6 bases). In germline, CDR1 is LNHDA, CDR2 SQIVND (reference sequence). Trimming removed 4 bases from V and 0 bases from J, with 10 bases in between. The CDR3 runs 15 residues. The CDR3 region has the DNA TGTGCCAGTAGTAGAACAGGGCATAGCAATCAGCCCCAGCATTTT. This gives the protein CASSRTGHSNQPQHF.

The chain links TRBV28 to TRBJ1-1; 9 positions agree with TRBD1. CDR1 MDHEN and CDR2 SYDVKM come from the germline V gene. The junction had 0 bases not matched to a gene; V was cut back by 6 bases and J by 4 bases. The CDR3 runs 12 residues. Here the CDR3 DNA reads TGTGCCAGCAGGACAGGGGGCACTGAAGCTTTCTTT. The encoded protein is CASRTGGTEAFF.

This chain uses TRBV4-2 with TRBJ1-1, with D possibly matching TRBD1 (5 bases). The ends were cut back, 0 bases at V and 2 bases at J, with 16 bases in the middle. Germline loops: CDR1 LGHNA, CDR2 YNFKEQ. The CDR3 covers 17 residues. For the CDR3, the DNA is TGTGCCAGCAGCCAAGACGGGGCAGGTTTATATAACACTGAAGCTTTCTTT. Its protein product is CASSQDGAGLYNTEAFF.

The rearrangement joins TRBV9 to TRBJ1-6, with 11 bases identical to TRBD1. Germline V lookup: CDR1 SGDLS, CDR2 YYNGEE. This CDR3 is built from 15 residues. V lost 3 bases, J lost 9 bases, and 5 bases stayed unmatched. The CDR3 nucleotides are TGTGCCAGCAGCGGAGGACAGGGGGCTAGTTCACCCCTCCACTTT. It translates to CASSGGQGASSPLHF.

The rearrangement uses TRBV25-1 and TRBJ2-2; the D gene is possibly TRBD1 (5 bases). Germline V gene lookup returns CDR1 MGHDK and CDR2 SYGVNS. CDR3 length: 16 amino acids. V was pared by 3 bases and J by 1 base, with 12 bases between. CDR3 amino acids: CASSDIGHQNTGELFF. CDR3 bases: TGTGCCAGCAGTGATATAGGACACCAGAACACCGGGGAGCTGTTTTTT.

This clone was observed once. This rearrangement joins TRBV30 to TRBJ1-1; 9 bases fit TRBD1. This CDR3 comprises 16 residues. Germline-derived CDR1 and CDR2 are GTSNPN and SVGIG (reference sequence). Trimming removed 5 bases from V and 0 bases from J; junction bases left unmatched: 10. In DNA form, the CDR3 reads TGTGCCTGGGGGACCGGGACAGGGTTTGTGAACACTGAAGCTTTCTTT. It specifies CAWGTGTGFVNTEAFF.

This chain joins TRBV5-1 and TRBJ1-3; D gene uncertain. The CDR3 has 14 amino acids. The germline V gene encodes CDR1 SGHRS and CDR2 YFSETQ. V was shortened by 5 bases and J by 2 bases, with 11 bases between the two germline ends. CDR3 protein: CASRTTAPGNTIYF. In DNA, the CDR3 is TGCGCCAGCAGAACAACAGCTCCTGGAAACACCATATATTTT.

The chain uses TRBV2 and TRBJ2-7; D is unclear. Germline CDR1 and CDR2: SNHLY and FYNNEI. The CDR3 has 11 amino acids. V gave up 6 bases and J gave up 0 bases, with 3 bases separating them. CDR3 protein: CASSRSYEQYF. CDR3 in DNA: TGTGCCAGCAGCCGCTCCTACGAGCAGTACTTC.

The V gene is TRBV28, the J gene TRBJ1-2; D uncertain. V was shortened by 1 base and J by 2 bases, with 8 bases between the two germline ends. CDR3 size: 14 residues. Germline lookup yields CDR1 MDHEN and CDR2 SYDVKM. DNA for the CDR3: TGTGCCAGCAGTTTATTTAGCGAAAACTATGGCTACACCTTC. Its protein product is CASSLFSENYGYTF.

V usage is TRBV4-1 and J usage is TRBJ1-1; tentative D call: TRBD1 (5 bases). CDR3 size: 14 residues. CDR1 and CDR2 from the germline V gene are MGHRA and YSYEKL. Trimming cost V 3 bases and J 6 bases, with 14 bases left between them. The CDR3: CASSQPGGRAEAFF. DNA of the CDR3: TGCGCCAGCAGCCAGCCTGGGGGGAGGGCTGAAGCTTTCTTT.

The gene calls are TRBV5-1 and TRBJ1-1, with no clear D. Germline CDR1 and CDR2: SGHRS and YFSETQ. V was shortened by 4 bases and J by 0 bases, with 10 bases between the two germline ends. The CDR3 has 14 residues. Written as DNA, the CDR3 is TGCGCCAGCAGCCCAGGAGTAATGAACACTGAAGCTTTCTTT. Protein sequence: CASSPGVMNTEAFF.

The chain employs TRBV7-2 and TRBJ1-1; D not resolved. The CDR3 is 12 amino acids. The V gene's germline CDR1 is SGHTA and CDR2 FQGNSA. V lost 2 bases to trimming and J lost 5 bases, with 6 bases between them. CDR3 DNA: TGTGCCAGCAGCTTACGGGGTACTGAAGCTTTCTTT. This sequence encodes CASSLRGTEAFF.

This chain links TRBV5-1 with TRBJ2-3, with D perhaps matching TRBD1 (6 bases). Germline lookup yields CDR1 SGHRS and CDR2 YFSETQ. The CDR3 totals 15 residues. V shed 3 bases and J shed 4 bases, with 15 bases lying between them. The CDR3: CASSSALGGSDTQYF. Here the CDR3 DNA reads TGCGCCAGCAGCTCAGCCTTAGGGGGTTCAGATACGCAGTATTTT.

V gene TRBV5-4 combines with J gene TRBJ1-1; D is undetermined. The germline V gene has CDR1 SGHNT and CDR2 YYREEE (reference sequence). CDR3 length: 14 residues. Trimming stripped 0 bases from V and 1 base from J, with 7 bases between. The CDR3 coding sequence is TGTGCCAGCAGCTTGGACAGACCGAACACTGAAGCTTTCTTT. This sequence encodes CASSLDRPNTEAFF.

The chain uses TRBV7-2 and TRBJ2-5; tentative D call: TRBD1 (6 bases). The V gene's germline CDR1 is SGHTA and CDR2 FQGNSA. Trimming removed 3 bases from V and 3 bases from J, with 14 bases in between. The CDR3 length is 15 residues. The CDR3 DNA is TGTGCCAGCAGCTTTCCCCGGACAGCCAAAGAGACCCAGTACTTC. It codes for CASSFPRTAKETQYF.

V usage is TRBV27 and J usage is TRBJ2-4; TRBD1 matches 7 bases. The length of the CDR3 is 15 residues. Germline V CDR1 and CDR2: MNHEY, SMNVEV (reference sequence). V was pared by 6 bases and J by 1 base, with 6 bases of the junction left unmatched. CDR3 region: CASRRTGGAKNIQYF. CDR3 DNA: TGTGCCAGCAGGCGGACAGGCGGGGCCAAAAACATTCAGTACTTC.

The V gene is TRBV7-2, the J gene TRBJ1-1; 9 nucleotides align to TRBD1. The V and J ends lost 1 base and 4 bases, in that order; junction bases with no gene match: 4. From germline, CDR1 is SGHTA and CDR2 FQGNSA. CDR3 length: 15 amino acids. The CDR3 protein is CASSLEWTGATEAFF. CDR3 coding DNA: TGTGCCAGCAGCTTAGAGTGGACAGGGGCCACTGAAGCTTTCTTT.

V and J are TRBV6-1 and TRBJ2-5, with 11 bases that match TRBD2. V shed 3 bases and J 5 bases; nucleotides not matched to a gene: 5. CDR1 is MNHNS, CDR2 SASEGT, per germline. The length of the CDR3 is 15 residues. CDR3: CASSDSGGASETQYF. In DNA form, the CDR3 reads TGTGCCAGCAGTGATAGCGGGGGGGCGAGTGAGACCCAGTACTTC.

The V call is TRBV27, the J call TRBJ1-4; D possibly corresponds to TRBD1 (6 bases). This CDR3 spans 15 amino acids. Trimming took off 2 bases at V and 7 bases at J, with 14 bases between the two ends. Germline-derived CDR1 and CDR2 are MNHEY and SMNVEV (reference sequence). The CDR3 loop reads CASSLEGRGGEKLFF. The CDR3 bases are TGTGCCAGCAGTTTAGAAGGCAGGGGCGGTGAAAAACTGTTTTTT.

The gene calls are TRBV6-1 and TRBJ2-7; D is undetermined. The germline gives CDR1 MNHNS, CDR2 SASEGT. The CDR3 is 11 amino acids. Trimming stripped 1 base from V and 5 bases from J, with 3 bases between. The CDR3 region is CASSEVHEQYF. The CDR3 DNA follows: TGTGCCAGCAGTGAAGTCCACGAGCAGTACTTC.

The gene calls are TRBV5-5 and TRBJ1-2; perhaps TRBD1 as D (5 bases). The V end was cut by 1 base, the J end by 3 bases, with 13 bases between. The CDR3 contains 15 residues. The germline V gene has CDR1 SGHKS and CDR2 YYEKEE (reference sequence). The CDR3 sequence is CASSLNRQSYYGYTF. The DNA for the CDR3 is TGTGCCAGCAGCTTGAACAGGCAGAGTTACTATGGCTACACCTTC.